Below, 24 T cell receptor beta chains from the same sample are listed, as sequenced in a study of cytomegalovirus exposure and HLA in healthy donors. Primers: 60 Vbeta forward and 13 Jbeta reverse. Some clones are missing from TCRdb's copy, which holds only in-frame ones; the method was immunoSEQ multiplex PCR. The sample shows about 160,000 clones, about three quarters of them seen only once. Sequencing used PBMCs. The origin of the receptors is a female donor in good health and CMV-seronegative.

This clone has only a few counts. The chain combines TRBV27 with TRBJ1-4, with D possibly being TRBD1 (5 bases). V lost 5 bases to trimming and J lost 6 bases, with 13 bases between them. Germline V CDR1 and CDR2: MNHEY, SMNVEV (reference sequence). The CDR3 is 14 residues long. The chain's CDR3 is CASSPKGPYEKLFF. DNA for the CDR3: TGTGCCAGCAGTCCAAAGGGGCCTTATGAAAAACTGTTTTTT.

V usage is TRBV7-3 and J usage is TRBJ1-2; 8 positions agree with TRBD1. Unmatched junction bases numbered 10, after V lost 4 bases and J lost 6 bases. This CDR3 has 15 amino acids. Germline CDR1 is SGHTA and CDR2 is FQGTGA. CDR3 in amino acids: CASSSTGEGLDGYTF. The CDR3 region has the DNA TGTGCCAGCAGCTCGACAGGGGAAGGGCTTGATGGCTACACCTTC.

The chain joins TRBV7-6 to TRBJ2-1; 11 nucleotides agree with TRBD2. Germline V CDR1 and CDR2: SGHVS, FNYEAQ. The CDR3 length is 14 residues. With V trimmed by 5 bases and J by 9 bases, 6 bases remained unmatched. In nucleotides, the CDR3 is TGTGCCAGCAGCAATAGCGGGAGGGCCGGTGAGCAGTTCTTC. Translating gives CASSNSGRAGEQFF.

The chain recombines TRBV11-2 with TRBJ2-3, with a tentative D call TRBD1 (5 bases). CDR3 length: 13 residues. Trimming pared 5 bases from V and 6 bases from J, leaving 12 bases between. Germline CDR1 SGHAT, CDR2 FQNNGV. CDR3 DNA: TGTGCCAGCAGCCTTTCCAGGGCTGATACGCAGTATTTT. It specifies CASSLSRADTQYF.

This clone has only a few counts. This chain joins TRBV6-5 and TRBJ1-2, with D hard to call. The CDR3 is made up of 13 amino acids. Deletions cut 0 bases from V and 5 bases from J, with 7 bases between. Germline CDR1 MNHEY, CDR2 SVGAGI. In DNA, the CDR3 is TGTGCCAGCAGTTACTCGACGGGGTATGGCTACACCTTC. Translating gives CASSYSTGYGYTF.

The CDR3 protein is CSVGTAIEAFF. In DNA form, the CDR3 reads TGCAGCGTTGGGACAGCTATTGAAGCTTTCTTT. This chain links TRBV29-1 with TRBJ1-1, with D perhaps TRBD1 (6 bases). The CDR3 sequence is 11 residues long. V was shortened by 4 bases and J by 7 bases, with 10 bases between the two germline ends. Germline V CDR1 and CDR2: SQVTM, ANQGSEA. The full variable domain, rest sourced from reference TRBV29-1 and TRBJ1-1, is SAVISQKPSRDICQRGTSLTIQCQVDSQVTMMFWYRQQPGQSLTLIATANQGSEATYESGFVIDKFPISRPNLTFSTLTVSNMSPEDSSIYLCSVGTAIEAFFGQGTRLTVV.

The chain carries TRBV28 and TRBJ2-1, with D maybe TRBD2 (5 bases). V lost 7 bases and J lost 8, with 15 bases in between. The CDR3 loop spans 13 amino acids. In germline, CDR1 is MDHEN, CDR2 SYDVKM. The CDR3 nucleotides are TGTGCCAGCATTGACGTACTAGGCGATGAGCAGTTCTTC. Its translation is CASIDVLGDEQFF.

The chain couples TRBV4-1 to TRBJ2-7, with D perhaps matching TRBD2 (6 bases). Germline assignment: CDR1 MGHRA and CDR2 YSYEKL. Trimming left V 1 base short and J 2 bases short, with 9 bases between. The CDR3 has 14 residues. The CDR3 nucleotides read TGCGCCAGCAGCCAAGTGTCGGGAGCCTACGAGCAGTACTTC. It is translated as CASSQVSGAYEQYF.

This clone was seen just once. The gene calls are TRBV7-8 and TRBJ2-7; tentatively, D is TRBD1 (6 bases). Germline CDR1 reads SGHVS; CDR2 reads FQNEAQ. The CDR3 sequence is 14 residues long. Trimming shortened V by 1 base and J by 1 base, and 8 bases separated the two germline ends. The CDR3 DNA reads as TGTGCCAGCAGCTTAGTTACAGGGTCCTACGAGCAGTACTTC. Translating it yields CASSLVTGSYEQYF. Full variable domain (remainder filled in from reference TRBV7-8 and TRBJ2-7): GAGVSQSPRYKVAKRGQDVALRCDPISGHVSLFWYQQALGQGPEFLTYFQNEAQLDKSGLPSDRFFAERPEGSVSTLKIQRTQQEDSAVYLCASSLVTGSYEQYFGPGTRLTVT.

The CDR3 loop reads CASSARVDATQYF. CDR3 coding DNA: TGTGCCAGCAGTGCCAGGGTTGATGCGACCCAGTACTTC. The chain joins TRBV2 to TRBJ2-5, with TRBD1 as a possible D gene (5 bases). This CDR3 region has 13 residues. With 4 bases removed from V and 7 bases from J, the gap between germline ends came to 13 bases. Germline V lookup: CDR1 SNHLY, CDR2 FYNNEI.

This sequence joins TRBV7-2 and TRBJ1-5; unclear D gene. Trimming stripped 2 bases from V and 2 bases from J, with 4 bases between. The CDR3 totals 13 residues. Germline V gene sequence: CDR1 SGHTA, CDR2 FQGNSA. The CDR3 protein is CASSLSRNQPQHF. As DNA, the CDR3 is TGTGCCAGCAGCTTATCTCGCAATCAGCCCCAGCATTTT.

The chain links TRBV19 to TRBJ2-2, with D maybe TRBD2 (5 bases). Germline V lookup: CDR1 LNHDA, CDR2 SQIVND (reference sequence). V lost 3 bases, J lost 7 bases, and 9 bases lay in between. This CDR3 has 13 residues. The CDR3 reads CASSMRVIGELFF. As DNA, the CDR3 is TGTGCCAGTAGTATGCGGGTTATCGGGGAGCTGTTTTTT.

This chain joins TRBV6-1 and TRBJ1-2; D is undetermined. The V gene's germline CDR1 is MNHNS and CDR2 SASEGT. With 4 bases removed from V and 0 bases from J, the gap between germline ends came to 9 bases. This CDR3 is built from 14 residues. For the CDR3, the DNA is TGTGCCAGCAGTGTTTCTAAAGCTAACTATGGCTACACCTTC. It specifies CASSVSKANYGYTF.

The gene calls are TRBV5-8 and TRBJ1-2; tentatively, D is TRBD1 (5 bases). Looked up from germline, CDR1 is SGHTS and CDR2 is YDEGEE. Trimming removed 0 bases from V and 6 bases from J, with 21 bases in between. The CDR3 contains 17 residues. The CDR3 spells CASSLVGADGSLDGYTF. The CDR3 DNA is TGTGCCAGCAGCTTGGTAGGGGCTGACGGTTCCCTTGATGGCTACACCTTC.

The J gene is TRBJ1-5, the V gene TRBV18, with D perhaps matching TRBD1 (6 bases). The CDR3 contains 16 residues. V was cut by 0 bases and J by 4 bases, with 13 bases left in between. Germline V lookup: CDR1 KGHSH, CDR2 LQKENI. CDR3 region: CASSPPSRGGNQPQHF. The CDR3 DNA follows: TGTGCCAGCTCACCACCGAGCAGGGGTGGGAATCAGCCCCAGCATTTT.

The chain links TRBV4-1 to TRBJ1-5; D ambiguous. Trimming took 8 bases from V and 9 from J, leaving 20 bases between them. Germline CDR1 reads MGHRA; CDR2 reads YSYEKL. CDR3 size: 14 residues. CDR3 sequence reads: CASQAVEGLRPQHF. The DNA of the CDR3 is TGCGCCAGCCAAGCGGTAGAGGGTTTACGGCCCCAGCATTTT.

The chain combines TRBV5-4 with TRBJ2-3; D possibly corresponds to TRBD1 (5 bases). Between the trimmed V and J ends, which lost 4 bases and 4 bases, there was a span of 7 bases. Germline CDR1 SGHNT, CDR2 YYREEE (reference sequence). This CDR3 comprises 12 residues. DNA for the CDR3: TGTGCCAGCAGCCTCAGGGCAGATACGCAGTATTTT. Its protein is CASSLRADTQYF.

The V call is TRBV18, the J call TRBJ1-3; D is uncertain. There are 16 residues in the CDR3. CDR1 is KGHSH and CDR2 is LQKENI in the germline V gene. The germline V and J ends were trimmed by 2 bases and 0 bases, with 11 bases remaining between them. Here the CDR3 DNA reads TGTGCCAGCTCACCAGTCGACGCAGGCTCTGGAAACACCATATATTTT. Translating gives CASSPVDAGSGNTIYF. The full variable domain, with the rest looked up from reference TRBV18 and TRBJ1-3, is NAGVMQNPRHLVRRRGQEARLRCSPMKGHSHVYWYRQLPEEGLKFMVYLQKENIIDESGMPKERFSAEFPKEGPSILRIQQVVRGDSAAYFCASSPVDAGSGNTIYFGEGSWLTVV.

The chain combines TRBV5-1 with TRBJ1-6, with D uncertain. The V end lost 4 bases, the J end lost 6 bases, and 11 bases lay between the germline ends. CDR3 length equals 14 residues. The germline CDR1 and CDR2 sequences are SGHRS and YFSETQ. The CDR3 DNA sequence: TGCGCCAGCAGCCTACTAGCGGGTAATTCACCCCTCCACTTT. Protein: CASSLLAGNSPLHF. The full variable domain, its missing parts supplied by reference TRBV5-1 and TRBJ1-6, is KAGVTQTPRYLIKTRGQQVTLSCSPISGHRSVSWYQQTPGQGLQFLFEYFSETQRNKGNFPGRFSGRQFSNSRSEMNVSTLELGDSALYLCASSLLAGNSPLHFGNGTRLTVT.

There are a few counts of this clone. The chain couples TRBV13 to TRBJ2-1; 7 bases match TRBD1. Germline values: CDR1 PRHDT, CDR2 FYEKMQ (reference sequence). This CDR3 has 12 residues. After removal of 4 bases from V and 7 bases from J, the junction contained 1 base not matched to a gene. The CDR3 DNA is TGTGCCAGCAGCTCGACAGGGAATGAGCAGTTCTTC. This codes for CASSSTGNEQFF.

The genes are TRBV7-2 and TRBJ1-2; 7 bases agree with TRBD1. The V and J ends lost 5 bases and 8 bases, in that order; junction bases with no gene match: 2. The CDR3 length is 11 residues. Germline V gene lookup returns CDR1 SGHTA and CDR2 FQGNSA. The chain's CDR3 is CASSDRVGYTF. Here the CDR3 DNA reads TGTGCCAGCAGCGACAGGGTCGGCTACACCTTC.

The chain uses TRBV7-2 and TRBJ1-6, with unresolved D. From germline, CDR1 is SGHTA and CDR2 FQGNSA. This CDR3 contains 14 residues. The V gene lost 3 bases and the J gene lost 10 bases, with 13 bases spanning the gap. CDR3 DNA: TGTGCCAGCAGCTTTAGGGAGGCCGGGTCACCCCTCCACTTT. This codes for CASSFREAGSPLHF.

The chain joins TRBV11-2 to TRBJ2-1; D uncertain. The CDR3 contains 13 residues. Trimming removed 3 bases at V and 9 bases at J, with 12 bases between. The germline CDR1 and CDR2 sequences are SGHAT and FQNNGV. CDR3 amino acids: CASSFALKIEQFF. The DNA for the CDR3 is TGTGCCAGCAGCTTCGCGTTAAAGATTGAGCAGTTCTTC. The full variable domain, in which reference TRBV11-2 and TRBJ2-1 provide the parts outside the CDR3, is EAGVAQSPRYKIIEKRQSVAFWCNPISGHATLYWYQQILGQGPKLLIQFQNNGVVDDSQLPKDRFSAERLKGVDSTLKIQPAKLEDSAVYLCASSFALKIEQFFGPGTRLTVL.

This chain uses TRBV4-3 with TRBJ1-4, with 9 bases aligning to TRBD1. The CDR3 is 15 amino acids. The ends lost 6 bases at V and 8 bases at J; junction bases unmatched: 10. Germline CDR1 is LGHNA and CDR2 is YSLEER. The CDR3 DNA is TGCGCCAGCAGTCGGCTACAGGGGGCAGGAGAAAAACTGTTTTTT. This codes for CASSRLQGAGEKLFF.